These 20 T cell receptor beta chains share one sample of origin, sequenced in a study of blood T cell repertoires in COVID-19. The assay was immunoSEQ multiplex PCR, and TCRdb's table has in-frame clones only and misses some. The sample holds a few hundred thousand clones, just under 90% seen once. The material sequenced was peripheral blood. The receptors derive from a woman aged 25-40 years with COVID-19, enrolled during active disease.

The sample holds a few counts of this clone. The V call is TRBV10-1, the J call TRBJ1-6; no clear D gene. The CDR3 runs to 14 residues. Germline V CDR1 and CDR2: WNHNN, SYGVQD (reference sequence). V lost 4 bases, J lost 8 bases, and 12 bases lay in between. CDR3 in DNA: TGCGCCAGCAGTGCTCTCCCTACGGATTCACCCCTCCACTTT. Protein sequence: CASSALPTDSPLHF.

The V call is TRBV21-1, the J call TRBJ1-2; the table's TRBD1 call for D was not verified on the DNA. TRBV21-1 is termed a pseudogene. The CDR3 has 17 amino acids. The CDR3 here is CASSVHGTGFPKSGYTF. CDR3 sequence (DNA): TGTGCCAGCAGCGTACACGGGACAGGGTTCCCTAAAAGTGGCTACACCTTC.

The chain carries TRBV21-1 and TRBJ1-6; TRBD1 reflects the table's D call only, with no check against the DNA. TRBV21-1 has pseudogene status. The CDR3 runs 20 residues. The CDR3 region has the DNA TGTGCCAGCAGCACCTCCGGACGGGACAGGGGGTGTTCCTATAATTCACCCCTCCACTTT. Its protein product is CASSTSGRDRGCSYNSPLHF.

V and J are TRBV20-1 and TRBJ1-2; D is ambiguous. The length of the CDR3 is 11 residues. Between the trimmed V and J ends, which lost 3 bases and 4 bases, there was a span of 6 bases. The germline gives CDR1 DFQATT, CDR2 SNEGSKA (reference sequence). CDR3 sequence (DNA): TGCAGTGCTAGGCGAGGCTATGGCTACACCTTC. Protein: CSARRGYGYTF.

The chain couples TRBV21-1 to TRBJ2-5; the table's D call, TRBD1, has no DNA check behind it. TRBV21-1 counts as a pseudogene. The CDR3 has 17 amino acids. The DNA for the CDR3 is TGTGCCAGCAGCACCCGCCCCCAGGTTCTCTACCAAGAGACCCAGTACTTC. It encodes CASSTRPQVLYQETQYF.

The chain combines TRBV5-1 with TRBJ2-7, with TRBD1 matching 11 bases. Germline CDR1 is SGHRS and CDR2 is YFSETQ. The CDR3 is made up of 14 amino acids. The V gene end was trimmed by 5 bases and the J gene end by 5 bases; junction bases not matched to a gene: 6. The DNA for the CDR3 is TGCGCCAGCAGGACCGGGACAGGGGGAAACGAGCAGTACTTC. Protein: CASRTGTGGNEQYF.

CDR3 sequence (DNA): TGTGCCAGTAGCCCCGGGACAGGGGGTTTGGACACTGAAGCTTTCTTT. Translated, it gives CASSPGTGGLDTEAFF. The J gene is TRBJ1-1, the V gene TRBV19; 11 bases match TRBD1. Unmatched junction bases numbered 9, after V lost 6 bases and J lost 3 bases. Germline CDR1 and CDR2: LNHDA and SQIVND (reference sequence). The CDR3 totals 16 residues. Filled out from reference TRBV19 and TRBJ1-1, the complete variable domain reads DGGITQSPKYLFRKEGQNVTLSCEQNLNHDAMYWYRQDPGQGLRLIYYSQIVNDFQKGDIAEGYSVSREKKESFPLTVTSAQKNPTAFYLCASSPGTGGLDTEAFFGQGTRLTVV.

V gene TRBV10-3 combines with J gene TRBJ1-2, with D tentatively TRBD1 (5 bases). Trimming stripped 8 bases from V and 0 bases from J, with 10 bases between. This CDR3 comprises 13 residues. Germline V gene sequence: CDR1 ENHRY, CDR2 SYGVKD. The CDR3 DNA reads as TGTGCCATCGCGGAGGGGTCTAACTATGGCTACACCTTC. Protein: CAIAEGSNYGYTF.

V usage is TRBV6-5 and J usage is TRBJ2-7; 10 positions agree with TRBD2. The CDR3 totals 14 residues. V shed 6 bases and J 7 bases; nucleotides not matched to a gene: 9. Germline V gene sequence: CDR1 MNHEY, CDR2 SVGAGI. This CDR3 reads CASSYSGGAREQYF. The CDR3 coding sequence is TGTGCCAGCAGCTACAGCGGGGGGGCGAGGGAGCAGTACTTC.

The V gene is TRBV5-1, the J gene TRBJ1-6; 7 nucleotides align to TRBD1. Germline loops: CDR1 SGHRS, CDR2 YFSETQ. V lost 4 bases and J lost 7; bases outside the gene matches: 11. The CDR3 extends over 16 amino acids. DNA of the CDR3: TGCGCCAGCAGCCGAGGGCAGGGGGGCAGAAATTCACCCCTCCACTTT. It translates to CASSRGQGGRNSPLHF.

This chain connects TRBV7-8 to TRBJ2-5, with D hard to call. Germline CDR1 is SGHVS and CDR2 is FQNEAQ. This CDR3 comprises 15 residues. Trimming cost V 1 base and J 5 bases, with 14 bases left between them. DNA for the CDR3: TGTGCCAGCAGCTTAGATCACCGGGTAGAGGAGACCCAGTACTTC. Translating gives CASSLDHRVEETQYF.

This sequence joins TRBV13 and TRBJ1-1; 9 nucleotides agree with TRBD1. The CDR3 loop spans 17 amino acids. Looked up from germline, CDR1 is PRHDT and CDR2 is FYEKMQ (reference sequence). The trim removed 5 bases at V and 1 base at J, leaving 11 bases unmatched. The chain's CDR3 is CASSTQDRGGPNTEAFF. CDR3 in DNA: TGTGCCAGCAGCACCCAGGACAGGGGAGGACCGAACACTGAAGCTTTCTTT.

V gene TRBV7-9 combines with J gene TRBJ1-4; 9 bases agree with TRBD1. The V and J ends lost 5 bases and 8 bases, in that order; junction bases with no gene match: 6. The CDR3 totals 14 residues. CDR1 is SEHNR and CDR2 is FQNEAQ in the germline V gene (reference sequence). DNA of the CDR3: TGTGCCAGCAGCCTAGGACAGGGGCAGGAAAAACTGTTTTTT. Its protein is CASSLGQGQEKLFF.

The rearrangement uses TRBV19 and TRBJ1-1; D gene ambiguous. The CDR3 is made up of 13 amino acids. Trimming took 4 bases from V and 5 from J, leaving 11 bases between them. Germline V CDR1 and CDR2: LNHDA, SQIVND (reference sequence). The CDR3 loop is CASSTVGGTEAFF. The CDR3 DNA is TGTGCCAGTAGTACCGTGGGAGGAACTGAAGCTTTCTTT.

CDR3 bases: TGCGCCAGCAGCCAAGGGGGGGGCTCTGGAAACACCATATATTTT. Translated: CASSQGGGSGNTIYF. The chain employs TRBV4-1 and TRBJ1-3; the D gene is possibly TRBD1 (5 bases). The CDR3 runs to 15 residues. Germline CDR1 and CDR2: MGHRA and YSYEKL. The V end was cut by 1 base, the J end by 0 bases, with 7 bases between.

The V call is TRBV29-1, the J call TRBJ2-1; the match to TRBD2 covers 8 bases. From germline, CDR1 is SQVTM and CDR2 ANQGSEA. The CDR3 consists of 14 residues. The V gene end was trimmed by 7 bases and the J gene end by 3 bases; junction bases not matched to a gene: 8. The CDR3, as DNA: TGCAGCGCGACTATTAGCGGGGTCTACAATGAGCAGTTCTTC. Its protein is CSATISGVYNEQFF.

The rearrangement joins TRBV2 to TRBJ2-2; the match to TRBD1 covers 9 bases. V dropped 4 bases and J dropped 7; count of bases not matched to a gene: 13. CDR1 is SNHLY and CDR2 is FYNNEI in the germline V gene. CDR3 length: 17 residues. CDR3 sequence: CASSGKRGQGFRGELFF. In nucleotides, the CDR3 is TGTGCCAGCAGTGGGAAACGGGGACAGGGTTTCCGCGGGGAGCTGTTTTTT.

Regarding this clone: The sample has other DNA sequences that encode this CDR3 too. V is TRBV19 and J is TRBJ1-1; D ambiguous. Per germline, CDR1 LNHDA and CDR2 SQIVND (reference sequence). The V end lost 5 bases, the J end lost 0 bases, and 10 bases lay between the germline ends. CDR3 length: 14 residues. DNA for the CDR3: TGTGCCAGTAGTCCCGCGGGCTTGAACACTGAAGCTTTCTTT. Translation gives CASSPAGLNTEAFF.

The V gene is TRBV3-1 (or the pseudogene TRBV3-2), the J gene TRBJ1-1, with 7 bases matching TRBD1. The germline V gene encodes CDR1 LGHDT and CDR2 YNNKEL (reference sequence). The length of the CDR3 is 16 residues. After removal of 1 base from V and 1 base from J, the junction contained 6 bases not matched to a gene. This chain's CDR3 is CASSQGAGTANTEAFF. In DNA form, the CDR3 reads TGTGCCAGCAGCCAAGGGGCTGGGACAGCGAACACTGAAGCTTTCTTT.

This chain joins TRBV2 and TRBJ2-7, with D hard to call. Germline CDR1 reads SNHLY; CDR2 reads FYNNEI. The V and J ends lost 4 bases and 7 bases respectively, with 5 bases between them. The CDR3 runs to 10 residues. The CDR3 protein is CASSAVEQYF. Written as DNA, the CDR3 is TGTGCCAGCAGTGCTGTAGAGCAGTACTTC.